Sequencing of this T cell receptor (beta chain) was carried out in a study of T cells in Graves' hyperthyroidism and ophthalmopathy (dated by TCRdb to the late 2010s). Looking at the study overall: Peripheral blood samples were taken at initial diagnosis, before any treatment was given. A discovery cohort of about 100 patients, fewer than 50 with Graves' ophthalmopathy and 57 with stable Graves' hyperthyroidism, was used to find distinguishing TCR V-J signatures. An independent validation cohort of around 19 hyperthyroidism patients and more than 15 patients who later progressed to ophthalmopathy tested prospective prediction of ophthalmopathy. The roughly 100 discovery patients were divided at random into training and test sets in a 7:3 ratio. In addition, the study compared T-cell repertoires in thyroid tissue and in blood from six Graves' hyperthyroidism patients. Following sampling, methimazole starting at 30 mg daily was given to hyperthyroidism patients, and high-dose intravenous methylprednisolone was given to ophthalmopathy patients. The paper reports TCR Vbeta CDR3 sequencing of 140 or so peripheral blood samples: approximately 41 ophthalmopathy, about 75 hyperthyroidism and 17 progressor patients. The research as a whole found: Sample size was not statistically predetermined, and investigators were not blinded to group allocation. In cross-validation, a model built on a 13 V-J signature told ophthalmopathy apart from stable hyperthyroidism with 85% to 90% sensitivity and approximately 81% specificity, and in testing the same model reached 80%/75%. Blood samples also contained most of the expanded thyroid clonotypes (frequency above 0.001), which suggests that blood repertoires may reflect thyroid immune responses. In validation, progression to ophthalmopathy was predicted by the model with more than 65% sensitivity and nearly 75% specificity, a median of roughly 6 months before onset.

Hyperthyroidism patients were newly diagnosed, with disease duration under 2 months, and aged 18 to 65 years. Exclusion was applied to patients with uncontrolled infections, other autoimmune diseases, pregnancy or lactation. Diagnoses were established on the basis of clinical symptoms, serum thyroxine and TRAb, thyroid ultrasound, and orbital computed tomography. Blood from progressor patients was collected at the time of first diagnosis with hyperthyroidism, before any ophthalmopathy symptoms had appeared. Ficoll-Paque density gradient centrifugation was used to isolate PBMCs from 9.5 to 10 ml of fresh peripheral blood. Progressor patients were first diagnosed with Graves' hyperthyroidism and then developed ophthalmopathy during follow-up. Total RNA was extracted using Trizol reagent, and RNA quality was assessed on an Agilent 2100 Bioanalyzer. V is pared back by 2 bases and J by 8 bases, with 13 bases lying between the germline termini. The CDR3 measures 13 amino acids from cysteine to phenylalanine. Of all the DNA, just the CDR3 is kept, 39 bases in frame from base 1. As encoded in the germline V gene (reference sequence), CDR1 is DFQATT while CDR2 is SNEGSKA.

The sample holds many counts of this clonotype. This receptor's antigen is unknown. The sample holds no much larger clone one base away, and base qualities are not on file. TCR beta CDR3 regions were amplified from RNA transcripts. The TCR CDR3 was subjected to a first round of RT-PCR using the HTBI primer set and the Qiagen OneStep RT-PCR kit. Libraries were constructed in a second round of multiplex PCR, after which size selection and purification were performed. Libraries were sequenced paired-end with 100 bp reads on an Illumina HiSeq2000. The authors processed their data as follows. Raw data were processed with SOAPnuke, discarding reads with adapters, uncalled bases, mean Phred below 15, or no exact constant-primer or identifier match. High-quality paired reads were merged using COPE v1.2.5, and each unique nucleotide sequence was defined as a clonotype. MiTCR v1.1 was used to align clonotypes to the IMGT TRBV, TRBD and TRBJ reference segments. The analysis included only V-J combinations with a frequency above 0.0001, which together covered approximately 99% of the repertoires. A TCS score was defined as the ratio of F50 (clonal expansion) to E x V (chaos), with BLOSUM62-based TCRdist applied between CDR3 peptides within each V-J. Welch's t-statistics and random forest reduced roughly 500 V-J features to under 15, which were used in a naive Bayes classifier (R e1071). TCRdb reran the public reads through fastp at Q25 and MiXCR, keeping productive beta chains. Each record represents a unique CDR3 protein, reported with the most common genes and DNA among its rows. The V and J calls and clone size are TCRdb's, not the authors'. Here the sample has about 280,000 distinct CDR3 sequences; less than 30% occur a single time. Jointly, the top ten make up 20% to 30% of the sample.

The TCR was taken from a man in his forties with Graves' hyperthyroidism that later progressed to Graves' ophthalmopathy. Sample: blood. In this chain, TRBV20-1 is recombined with TRBJ1-5, with no reliable assignment of the D segment. The CDR3 protein is CSARLRPLEPQHF. The nucleotides read TGCAGTGCTAGACTCCGTCCGTTGGAGCCCCAGCATTTT.